This T cell receptor (beta chain) was retrieved from a study of blood T cell repertoires in COVID-19. Study background: The United States, Italy and Spain supplied acute and convalescent COVID-19 samples.

CDR3 length: 15 amino acids. The germline V gene encodes CDR1 MDHEN and CDR2 SYDVKM. J lost 2 bases, V lost 4 bases, and 6 bases had no gene match. Only one count was recorded for this clone. In the authors' methods: The assay estimated nucleated cells by amplifying reference gene primers. Clones were sequenced by immunoSEQ multiplex PCR, and TCRdb holds only the in-frame ones, with some missing. Clonal size and the V and J genes are those of that table, whereas D and trimming came from the DNA. The table has around 260,000 clones, about 91% seen once; the top ten hold under 3%. Specimen: peripheral blood. The chain links TRBV28 to TRBJ2-7; 9 nucleotides match TRBD1. This clonotype was sampled from a person under 35 with COVID-19, enrolled during active disease. CDR3 in DNA: TGTGCCAGCAGTTCCAACAGGGGGCCCCCCTACGAGCAGTACTTC. Translation gives CASSSNRGPPYEQYF.